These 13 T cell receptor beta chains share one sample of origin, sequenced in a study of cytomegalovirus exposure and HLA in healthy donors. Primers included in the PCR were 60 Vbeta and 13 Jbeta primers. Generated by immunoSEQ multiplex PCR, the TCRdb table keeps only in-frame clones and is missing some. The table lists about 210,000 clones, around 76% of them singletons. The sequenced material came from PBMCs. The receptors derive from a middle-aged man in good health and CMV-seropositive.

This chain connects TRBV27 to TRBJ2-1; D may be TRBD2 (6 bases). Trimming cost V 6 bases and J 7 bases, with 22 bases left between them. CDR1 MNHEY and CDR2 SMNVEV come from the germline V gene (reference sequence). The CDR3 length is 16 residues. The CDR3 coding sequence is TGTGCCAGCAGCTCTTCACTAGCATCACTGGTTAATGAGCAGTTCTTC. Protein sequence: CASSSSLASLVNEQFF.

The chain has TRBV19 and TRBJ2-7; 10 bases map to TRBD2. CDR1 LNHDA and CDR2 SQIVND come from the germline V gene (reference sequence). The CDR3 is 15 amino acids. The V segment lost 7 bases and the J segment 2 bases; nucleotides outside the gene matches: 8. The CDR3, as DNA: TGTGCCAGTACGTGGTCTAGCGGGAGCCCCTACGAGCAGTACTTC. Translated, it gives CASTWSSGSPYEQYF.

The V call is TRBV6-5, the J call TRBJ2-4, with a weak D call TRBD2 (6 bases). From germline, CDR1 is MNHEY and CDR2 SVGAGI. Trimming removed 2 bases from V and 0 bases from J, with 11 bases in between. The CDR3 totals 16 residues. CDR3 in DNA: TGTGCCAGCAGTTACAGTAGCGGATTAGCCAAAAACATTCAGTACTTC. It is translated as CASSYSSGLAKNIQYF.

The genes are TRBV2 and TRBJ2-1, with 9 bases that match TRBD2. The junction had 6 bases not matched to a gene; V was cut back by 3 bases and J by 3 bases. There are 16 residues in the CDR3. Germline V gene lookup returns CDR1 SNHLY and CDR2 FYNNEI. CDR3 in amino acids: CASSEFSSGVYNEQFF. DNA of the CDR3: TGTGCCAGCAGTGAGTTCTCTAGCGGGGTCTACAATGAGCAGTTCTTC.

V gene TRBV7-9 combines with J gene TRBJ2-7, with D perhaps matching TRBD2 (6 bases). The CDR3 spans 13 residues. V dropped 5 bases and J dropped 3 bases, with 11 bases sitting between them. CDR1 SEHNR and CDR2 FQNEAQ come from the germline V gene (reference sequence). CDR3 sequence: CASSEEGNYEQYF. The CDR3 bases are TGTGCCAGCAGCGAGGAGGGAAACTACGAGCAGTACTTC.

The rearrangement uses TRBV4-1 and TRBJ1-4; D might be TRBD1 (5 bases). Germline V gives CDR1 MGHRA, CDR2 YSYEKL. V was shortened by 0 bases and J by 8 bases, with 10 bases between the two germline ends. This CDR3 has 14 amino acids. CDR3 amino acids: CASSQETGREKLFF. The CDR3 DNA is TGCGCCAGCAGCCAAGAAACAGGTCGAGAAAAACTGTTTTTT.

CDR3 sequence: CASSPKPAGQGYYNEQFF. The CDR3 nucleotides read TGCGCCAGCAGCCCTAAACCGGCGGGACAGGGGTATTACAATGAGCAGTTCTTC. V and J are TRBV4-1 and TRBJ2-1; 10 bases fit TRBD1. The CDR3 is 18 residues long. The germline CDR1 and CDR2 sequences are MGHRA and YSYEKL. J lost 4 bases, V lost 4 bases, and 13 bases had no gene match.

CDR3 in DNA: TGTGCAAGTCGCTTAAACTCCCCACACAGGGCTGCGTACTACGAGCAGTACTTC. It encodes CASRLNSPHRAAYYEQYF. V is TRBV12-2 and J is TRBJ2-7; the table's TRBD1 call for D was not verified on the DNA. TRBV12-2 is labeled a pseudogene. The CDR3 sequence is 18 residues long.

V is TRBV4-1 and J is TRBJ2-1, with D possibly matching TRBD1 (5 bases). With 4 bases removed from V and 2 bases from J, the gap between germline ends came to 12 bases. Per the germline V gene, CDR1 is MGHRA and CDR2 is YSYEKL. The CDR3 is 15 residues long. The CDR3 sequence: CASSLLQEPYNEQFF. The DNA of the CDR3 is TGCGCCAGCAGCCTCTTACAGGAACCCTACAATGAGCAGTTCTTC.

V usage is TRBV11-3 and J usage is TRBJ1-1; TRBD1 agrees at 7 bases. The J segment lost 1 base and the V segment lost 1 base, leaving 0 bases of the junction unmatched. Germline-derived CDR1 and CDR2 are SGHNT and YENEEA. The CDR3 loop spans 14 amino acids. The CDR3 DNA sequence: TGTGCCAGCAGCTTAGGGACAGGGAACACTGAAGCTTTCTTT. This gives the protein CASSLGTGNTEAFF.

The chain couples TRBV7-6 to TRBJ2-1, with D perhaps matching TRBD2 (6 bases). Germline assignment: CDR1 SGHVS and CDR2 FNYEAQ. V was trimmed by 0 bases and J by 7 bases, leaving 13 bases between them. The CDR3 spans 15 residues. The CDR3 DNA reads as TGTGCCAGCAGCTTAGCGGGAGGTCTCGGTAATGAGCAGTTCTTC. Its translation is CASSLAGGLGNEQFF. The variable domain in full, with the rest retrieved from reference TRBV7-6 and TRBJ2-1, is GAGVSQSPRYKVTKRGQDVALRCDPISGHVSLYWYRQALGQGPEFLTYFNYEAQQDKSGLPNDRFSAERPEGSISTLTIQRTEQRDSAMYRCASSLAGGLGNEQFFGPGTRLTVL.

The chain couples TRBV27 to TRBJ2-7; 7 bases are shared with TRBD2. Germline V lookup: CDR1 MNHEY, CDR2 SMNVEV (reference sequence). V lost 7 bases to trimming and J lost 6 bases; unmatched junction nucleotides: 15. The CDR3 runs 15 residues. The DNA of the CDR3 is TGTGCCAGCATCTCCAGCGGACTAGTTCTTGGCGAGCAGTACTTC. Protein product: CASISSGLVLGEQYF.

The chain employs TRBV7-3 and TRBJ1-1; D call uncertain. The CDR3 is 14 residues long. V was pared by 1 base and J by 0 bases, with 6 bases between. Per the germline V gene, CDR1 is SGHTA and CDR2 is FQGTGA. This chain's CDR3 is CASSLIQLNTEAFF. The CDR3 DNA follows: TGTGCCAGCAGCTTAATCCAGTTGAACACTGAAGCTTTCTTT.